These T cell receptor beta chains were read from a single sample in a study of neurological immune-mediated disorders. Via MiXCR, TCRdb re-called the 5' RACE reads, giving one row per CDR3 protein. The sample shows 55,000 to 70,000 distinct CDR3 sequences, about 4.2% of them seen only once. Source material: PBMCs. These receptor sequences come from a young man with multiple sclerosis. Both conserved end residues are part of each CDR3. The order of the fields is J gene, V gene, CDR3 protein.

j_gene: TRBJ1-5
v_gene: TRBV11-2
CDR3aa: CASSLSGVNQPQHF

j_gene: TRBJ2-3
v_gene: TRBV12-3/TRBV12-4
CDR3aa: CASSLTSGRTDTQYF

j_gene: TRBJ1-5
v_gene: TRBV12-3/TRBV12-4
CDR3aa: CASTQGQAYSNQPQNF

j_gene: TRBJ1-6
v_gene: TRBV12-3/TRBV12-4
CDR3aa: CASSLWAESPLHF

j_gene: TRBJ2-4
v_gene: TRBV5-1
CDR3aa: CASSGGSGGIAKNIQYF

j_gene: TRBJ2-4
v_gene: TRBV5-1
CDR3aa: CASRPDAANIQYF

j_gene: TRBJ2-7
v_gene: TRBV5-1
CDR3aa: CASSLDNYEQYF

j_gene: TRBJ2-5
v_gene: TRBV7-9
CDR3aa: CASSLEGVPRLETQYF

j_gene: TRBJ1-4
v_gene: TRBV5-6
CDR3aa: CASSFDSNEKLFF

j_gene: TRBJ2-6
v_gene: TRBV4-1
CDR3aa: CASSQTGTTGANVLTF

j_gene: TRBJ2-7
v_gene: TRBV10-2
CDR3aa: CASRGQGYHEQYF

j_gene: TRBJ2-7
v_gene: TRBV25-1
CDR3aa: CASRALDRGYEQYF

j_gene: TRBJ1-4
v_gene: TRBV20-1
CDR3aa: CSARSADSPSELFF

j_gene: TRBJ1-2
v_gene: TRBV20-1
CDR3aa: CSARDLRGGGDYGYTF

j_gene: TRBJ2-7
v_gene: TRBV7-9
CDR3aa: CASSHSGPIYEQYF

j_gene: TRBJ1-1
v_gene: TRBV20-1
CDR3aa: CSASEGALGTEAFF

j_gene: TRBJ2-3
v_gene: TRBV12-3/TRBV12-4
CDR3aa: CASSQSHTDTQYF

j_gene: TRBJ2-6
v_gene: TRBV4-1
CDR3aa: CASSQEGQGGSGANVLTF

j_gene: TRBJ2-5
v_gene: TRBV5-1
CDR3aa: CATSLRGGTQETQYF

j_gene: TRBJ2-7
v_gene: TRBV20-1
CDR3aa: CSAFVPSGAATYEQYF

j_gene: TRBJ1-6
v_gene: TRBV5-6
CDR3aa: CASSLPKGYNSPLNF

j_gene: TRBJ2-7
v_gene: TRBV10-3
CDR3aa: CAISESRGQGYEQYF

j_gene: TRBJ2-3
v_gene: TRBV5-1
CDR3aa: CASSIPSAMSTDTQYF

j_gene: TRBJ1-1
v_gene: TRBV20-1
CDR3aa: CSARSDSEPVGAFF

j_gene: TRBJ1-1
v_gene: TRBV20-1
CDR3aa: CSAKTGNTEAFF

j_gene: TRBJ2-3
v_gene: TRBV11-2
CDR3aa: CASTLVRGTDTQYF

j_gene: TRBJ1-5
v_gene: TRBV5-8
CDR3aa: CASSWDTDGPQHF

j_gene: TRBJ2-7
v_gene: TRBV4-1
CDR3aa: CASSQDGASVYEQYF

j_gene: TRBJ2-3
v_gene: TRBV5-1
CDR3aa: CASSLGLYSTDTQYF

j_gene: TRBJ2-5
v_gene: TRBV29-1
CDR3aa: CSVDREGETQYF

j_gene: TRBJ2-5
v_gene: TRBV7-2
CDR3aa: CASSQDRWGETQYF

j_gene: TRBJ1-6
v_gene: TRBV5-1
CDR3aa: CASSPEGVNNSPLNF

j_gene: TRBJ1-2
v_gene: TRBV20-1
CDR3aa: CSASGVDGYTF

j_gene: TRBJ2-3
v_gene: TRBV20-1
CDR3aa: CSAILAAGTDTQYF

j_gene: TRBJ1-2
v_gene: TRBV20-1
CDR3aa: CSAASNYGYTF

j_gene: TRBJ1-5
v_gene: TRBV15
CDR3aa: CATSKGAWKSNQPQHF

j_gene: TRBJ1-1
v_gene: TRBV20-1
CDR3aa: CSARGLAEAFF

j_gene: TRBJ1-6
v_gene: TRBV7-2
CDR3aa: CASSPGSYNSPLHF

j_gene: TRBJ2-5
v_gene: TRBV5-1
CDR3aa: CASTPGLAGQETQYF

j_gene: TRBJ1-1
v_gene: TRBV12-3/TRBV12-4
CDR3aa: CASSSGQSQAFF

j_gene: TRBJ1-2
v_gene: TRBV20-1
CDR3aa: CSASPPGHNYGYTF

j_gene: TRBJ2-5
v_gene: TRBV5-1
CDR3aa: CASSLAIDVKETQYF

j_gene: TRBJ2-3
v_gene: TRBV5-1
CDR3aa: CASSLGGTGGRMDTQYF

j_gene: TRBJ2-2
v_gene: TRBV5-5
CDR3aa: CASSPAGTRNTGELFF

j_gene: TRBJ2-1
v_gene: TRBV7-9
CDR3aa: CASSYWTGGDEQFF

j_gene: TRBJ2-2
v_gene: TRBV20-1
CDR3aa: CSAKGLNTGELFF

j_gene: TRBJ1-2
v_gene: TRBV7-2
CDR3aa: CASSFGQGFYGYTF

j_gene: TRBJ2-7
v_gene: TRBV18
CDR3aa: CASSLQDGGAYEQYF

j_gene: TRBJ1-6
v_gene: TRBV20-1
CDR3aa: CSATRQVTNSPLHF

j_gene: TRBJ1-1
v_gene: TRBV5-1
CDR3aa: CASSLEWDTEAFF

j_gene: TRBJ2-7
v_gene: TRBV5-1
CDR3aa: CASSVGRGLEQYF

j_gene: TRBJ1-1
v_gene: TRBV4-3
CDR3aa: CASSQGGGAAGTEAFF

j_gene: TRBJ2-5
v_gene: TRBV9
CDR3aa: CASSTTGEETQYF

j_gene: TRBJ2-1
v_gene: TRBV7-9
CDR3aa: CASSLAGGPNEQFF

j_gene: TRBJ2-3
v_gene: TRBV5-1
CDR3aa: CASSLGSTDTQYF

j_gene: TRBJ1-2
v_gene: TRBV6-6
CDR3aa: CASSPQGSLDGYTF